Each of the 31 T cell receptor beta chains below was sequenced from the same sample in a study of control samples from healthy donors and cancer patients. Libraries were prepared by immunoSEQ multiplex PCR; TCRdb keeps only in-frame clonotypes and omits some of them. The table has 120,000 or so clones, around 87% seen once. The sample consisted of blood. The receptor set was obtained from a man in his sixties in good health.

This chain links TRBV28 with TRBJ1-5; D is ambiguous. V was shortened by 5 bases and J by 5 bases, with 13 bases between the two germline ends. The CDR3 has 14 residues. CDR1 and CDR2 (germline): MDHEN, SYDVKM. As DNA, the CDR3 is TGTGCCAGCAGTGGTGGACTTTTTTATCAGCCCCAGCATTTT. As protein: CASSGGLFYQPQHF.

The chain is built from TRBV19 and TRBJ2-3; TRBD2 matches 10 bases. The length of the CDR3 is 17 residues. The germline gives CDR1 LNHDA, CDR2 SQIVND (reference sequence). V shed 10 bases, J shed 1 base, and the junction held 14 bases outside the gene matches. The CDR3 here is CATSTLAGLRGTDTQYF. CDR3 coding DNA: TGTGCCACCTCTACACTAGCGGGGTTACGGGGCACAGATACGCAGTATTTT.

This chain links TRBV19 with TRBJ2-7; the D is unclear. CDR3 length: 14 amino acids. Looked up from germline, CDR1 is LNHDA and CDR2 is SQIVND (reference sequence). The V gene lost 1 base and the J gene lost 5 bases, with 12 bases spanning the gap. The CDR3 is CASSIGVTANEQYF. CDR3 coding DNA: TGTGCCAGTAGTATAGGCGTCACTGCAAACGAGCAGTACTTC.

This clone has only one observation. The rearrangement links TRBV24-1 to TRBJ1-4; D call uncertain. V was trimmed by 8 bases and J by 0 bases, leaving 3 bases between them. Germline V gives CDR1 KGHDR, CDR2 SFDVKD. CDR3 size: 12 residues. The CDR3 region is CATIATNEKLFF. The CDR3 coding sequence is TGTGCCACCATTGCAACTAATGAAAAACTGTTTTTT.

This clone appeared once. This chain connects TRBV15 to TRBJ2-5; D gene unclear. The length of the CDR3 is 15 residues. The V and J ends lost 0 bases and 5 bases respectively, with 13 bases between them. Germline V gene data show CDR1 as LNHNV and CDR2 as YYDKDF (reference sequence). The CDR3 bases are TGTGCCACCAGCAGAGATTTAGTCCCAGCTGAGACCCAGTACTTC. Translating it yields CATSRDLVPAETQYF.

This chain joins TRBV28 and TRBJ1-5; no firm D call. The CDR3 sequence is 15 residues long. Germline CDR1 and CDR2: MDHEN and SYDVKM. V lost 3 bases and J 2 bases, leaving 11 bases between the germline ends. The CDR3 sequence is CASSFLHSGNQPQHF. DNA for the CDR3: TGTGCCAGCAGTTTTCTGCATTCGGGCAATCAGCCCCAGCATTTT.

This chain uses TRBV19 with TRBJ1-1, with TRBD1 matching over 10 bases. Germline-derived CDR1 and CDR2 are LNHDA and SQIVND (reference sequence). This CDR3 contains 15 residues. Trimming at V came to 6 bases and at J to 6 bases, leaving 10 bases not matched to a gene. CDR3 in DNA: TGTGCCAGTAGGTACGGGACAGGGGTCTCATCTGAAGCTTTCTTT. Its translation: CASRYGTGVSSEAFF. Looking up the rest from reference TRBV19 and TRBJ1-1 gives the full variable domain: DGGITQSPKYLFRKEGQNVTLSCEQNLNHDAMYWYRQDPGQGLRLIYYSQIVNDFQKGDIAEGYSVSREKKESFPLTVTSAQKNPTAFYLCASRYGTGVSSEAFFGQGTRLTVV.

The genes are TRBV28 and TRBJ1-1; no definite D call. The CDR3 covers 15 residues. Germline V gene lookup returns CDR1 MDHEN and CDR2 SYDVKM. V was cut by 1 base and J by 0 bases, with 9 bases left in between. The chain's CDR3 is CASSLSTSLNTEAFF. DNA for the CDR3: TGTGCCAGCAGTTTATCGACCAGCCTGAACACTGAAGCTTTCTTT. Full variable domain (missing parts from reference TRBV28 and TRBJ1-1): DVKVTQSSRYLVKRTGEKVFLECVQDMDHENMFWYRQDPGLGLRLIYFSYDVKMKEKGDIPEGYSVSREKKERFSLILESASTNQTSMYLCASSLSTSLNTEAFFGQGTRLTVV.

This rearrangement joins TRBV5-1 to TRBJ1-2, with D possibly being TRBD1 (5 bases). CDR1 and CDR2 (germline): SGHRS, YFSETQ. The CDR3 totals 13 residues. Trimming shortened V by 4 bases and J by 7 bases, and 14 bases separated the two germline ends. DNA for the CDR3: TGCGCCAGCAGCGAAGGGGCAGGGACTGGCTACACCTTC. It encodes CASSEGAGTGYTF.

The chain uses TRBV19 and TRBJ1-5; D call uncertain. CDR1 is LNHDA, CDR2 SQIVND, per germline (reference sequence). The CDR3 totals 15 residues. Trimming pared 9 bases from V and 0 bases from J, leaving 15 bases between. This chain's CDR3 is CASSGSGVSNQPQHF. DNA for the CDR3: TGTGCCAGCAGTGGATCTGGGGTTAGCAATCAGCCCCAGCATTTT. The variable domain in full, completed from reference TRBV19 and TRBJ1-5, reads DGGITQSPKYLFRKEGQNVTLSCEQNLNHDAMYWYRQDPGQGLRLIYYSQIVNDFQKGDIAEGYSVSREKKESFPLTVTSAQKNPTAFYLCASSGSGVSNQPQHFGDGTRLSIL.

This sequence joins TRBV15 and TRBJ1-1; 10 bases are shared with TRBD1. Germline CDR1 reads LNHNV; CDR2 reads YYDKDF (reference sequence). This CDR3 has 15 amino acids. J gave up 2 bases and V 5 bases, and 5 bases lay outside the gene matches. The CDR3 here is CATSSKTGGNTEAFF. CDR3 DNA: TGTGCCACCAGCTCCAAGACAGGGGGCAACACTGAAGCTTTCTTT.

V gene TRBV24-1 combines with J gene TRBJ2-3, with D unresolved. This CDR3 is built from 12 residues. CDR1 and CDR2 (germline): KGHDR, SFDVKD. The V end lost 9 bases, the J end lost 2 bases, and 8 bases lay between the germline ends. CDR3 residues: CATAINTDTQYF. In nucleotides, the CDR3 is TGTGCCACCGCAATCAACACAGATACGCAGTATTTT.

This chain uses TRBV6-4 with TRBJ1-2; D unclear. The CDR3 spans 14 residues. CDR1 MRHNA and CDR2 SNTAGT come from the germline V gene. Trimming stripped 2 bases from V and 2 bases from J, with 9 bases between. The CDR3 bases are TGTGCCAGCAGTGACGGATCCGCCAACTATGGCTACACCTTC. Its protein product is CASSDGSANYGYTF.

The chain carries TRBV19 and TRBJ1-6, with D maybe TRBD1 (6 bases). CDR1 is LNHDA and CDR2 is SQIVND in the germline V gene (reference sequence). Deletions cut 3 bases from V and 9 bases from J, with 12 bases between. There are 14 residues in the CDR3. CDR3 sequence (DNA): TGTGCCAGTAGTATTCAACAGGGAGGTTCACCCCTCCACTTT. This sequence encodes CASSIQQGGSPLHF.

The J gene is TRBJ1-5, the V gene TRBV7-8; D is perhaps TRBD1 (5 bases). Germline-derived CDR1 and CDR2 are SGHVS and FQNEAQ. V lost 4 bases and J lost 4, with 11 bases in between. This CDR3 has 14 amino acids. DNA for the CDR3: TGTGCCAGCAGCTGGCAGGGAGGGAATCAGCCCCAGCATTTT. Its protein is CASSWQGGNQPQHF.

V is TRBV7-9 and J is TRBJ2-7, with D hard to call. Germline values: CDR1 SEHNR, CDR2 FQNEAQ (reference sequence). This CDR3 is 12 amino acids long. Trimming removed 1 base from V and 6 bases from J, with 7 bases in between. The CDR3 sequence is CASSLEVTEQYF. The DNA of the CDR3 is TGTGCCAGCAGCTTAGAAGTCACCGAGCAGTACTTC.

The rearrangement joins TRBV9 to TRBJ2-2, with 8 bases matching TRBD2. Germline V gene lookup returns CDR1 SGDLS and CDR2 YYNGEE. V lost 6 bases to trimming and J lost 0 bases; unmatched junction nucleotides: 7. This CDR3 is 16 amino acids long. The CDR3 DNA follows: TGTGCCAGCAACAGGGCGGGGGGAGCGAACACCGGGGAGCTGTTTTTT. As protein: CASNRAGGANTGELFF.

The genes are TRBV6-6 and TRBJ2-5, with 8 bases fitting TRBD2. The CDR3 sequence is 15 residues long. The germline V gene has CDR1 MNHNY and CDR2 SVGAGI (reference sequence). V lost 1 base and J lost 5; bases outside the gene matches: 6. The CDR3 is CASSYYGGAGETQYF. CDR3 bases: TGTGCCAGCAGTTACTACGGGGGGGCCGGGGAGACCCAGTACTTC.

The V and J genes are TRBV3-1 (or the pseudogene TRBV3-2) and TRBJ1-6, with D unresolved. The CDR3 consists of 14 residues. Trimming took 3 bases from V and 4 from J, leaving 7 bases between them. Germline V gene data show CDR1 as LGHDT and CDR2 as YNNKEL (reference sequence). CDR3 loop: CASSQQDYNSPLHF. In DNA, the CDR3 is TGTGCCAGCAGCCAGCAGGATTATAATTCACCCCTCCACTTT.

The V and J genes are TRBV2 and TRBJ2-5; 8 bases are shared with TRBD1. CDR3 length: 16 amino acids. Germline-derived CDR1 and CDR2 are SNHLY and FYNNEI. Unmatched junction bases numbered 10, after V lost 5 bases and J lost 2 bases. CDR3 sequence (DNA): TGTGCCAGCAGTCGTTACGGGACAGGCGGGCAAGAGACCCAGTACTTC. It encodes CASSRYGTGGQETQYF.

This chain links TRBV28 with TRBJ1-4; D is ambiguous. Germline V gene sequence: CDR1 MDHEN, CDR2 SYDVKM. The V gene lost 5 bases and the J gene lost 4 bases, with 5 bases spanning the gap. The CDR3 runs to 12 residues. The CDR3 loop reads CASSGGNEKLFF. CDR3 DNA: TGTGCCAGCAGTGGTGGTAATGAAAAACTGTTTTTT.

This chain joins TRBV28 and TRBJ1-3; D perhaps matches TRBD1 (5 bases). Trimming took off 3 bases at V and 1 base at J, with 10 bases between the two ends. This CDR3 is built from 15 residues. CDR1 is MDHEN, CDR2 SYDVKM, per germline. The CDR3 DNA is TGTGCCAGCAGTTTTGGGGGGGGTTCTGGAAACACCATATATTTT. It is translated as CASSFGGGSGNTIYF.

The V call is TRBV4-1, the J call TRBJ1-5; no firm D call. CDR3 length equals 17 residues. The V and J ends lost 3 bases and 0 bases respectively, with 15 bases between them. CDR1 and CDR2 (germline): MGHRA, YSYEKL. Here the CDR3 DNA reads TGCGCCAGCAGCCAGTTTTGGCCGGACGATAGCAATCAGCCCCAGCATTTT. Translating gives CASSQFWPDDSNQPQHF.

Note on this clone: The same CDR3 can be traced to other DNA sequences in this sample. The gene calls are TRBV7-2 and TRBJ2-5; D not certain. Looked up from germline, CDR1 is SGHTA and CDR2 is FQGNSA. The CDR3 covers 12 residues. V dropped 4 bases and J dropped 0 bases, with 3 bases sitting between them. The CDR3 sequence: CASSSYQETQYF. The DNA of the CDR3 is TGTGCCAGCAGCTCCTACCAAGAGACCCAGTACTTC.

This chain links TRBV5-1 with TRBJ2-5, with 7 bases identical to TRBD1. CDR3 length equals 14 residues. With 3 bases clipped from V and 5 bases from J, the junction kept 7 bases outside the gene matches. From germline, CDR1 is SGHRS and CDR2 YFSETQ. The CDR3 loop reads CASSSRQGMETQYF. The CDR3 coding sequence is TGCGCCAGCAGCTCGCGACAGGGAATGGAGACCCAGTACTTC.

The CDR3 nucleotides are TGTGCCAGCAGTTACGAAGGGGGTACTAATGAAAAACTGTTTTTT. As protein: CASSYEGGTNEKLFF. The chain employs TRBV6-5 and TRBJ1-4, with D possibly matching TRBD1 (6 bases). The CDR3 loop spans 15 amino acids. V was cut by 2 bases and J by 2 bases, with 9 bases left in between. Looked up from germline, CDR1 is MNHEY and CDR2 is SVGAGI.

This rearrangement joins TRBV5-1 to TRBJ2-7; weak D call: TRBD1 (5 bases). Germline CDR1 SGHRS, CDR2 YFSETQ. The CDR3 contains 14 residues. V was pared by 3 bases and J by 0 bases, with 10 bases between. The CDR3 coding sequence is TGCGCCAGCAGCTCACAGGTCAACTCCTACGAGCAGTACTTC. It codes for CASSSQVNSYEQYF.

Details on this clone: The sample holds other DNA sequences that translate to the same CDR3. The rearrangement uses TRBV7-9 and TRBJ2-3; no clear D. This CDR3 contains 15 residues. The V gene lost 0 bases and the J gene lost 0 bases, with 7 bases spanning the gap. In germline, CDR1 is SEHNR, CDR2 FQNEAQ (reference sequence). CDR3 in amino acids: CASSLAGASTDTQYF. CDR3 in DNA: TGTGCCAGCAGCTTAGCAGGAGCTAGCACAGATACGCAGTATTTT.

This chain uses TRBV27 with TRBJ2-1; 11 nucleotides line up with TRBD1. CDR3 length equals 15 residues. The V segment lost 3 bases and the J segment 5 bases; nucleotides outside the gene matches: 3. Germline CDR1 MNHEY, CDR2 SMNVEV (reference sequence). This chain's CDR3 is CASSFRTGGNNEQFF. As DNA, the CDR3 is TGTGCCAGCAGTTTCCGGACAGGGGGCAACAATGAGCAGTTCTTC.

The V call is TRBV6-1, the J call TRBJ1-5; D call uncertain. The CDR3 is made up of 16 amino acids. V was shortened by 3 bases and J by 0 bases, with 12 bases between the two germline ends. Germline V gene sequence: CDR1 MNHNS, CDR2 SASEGT. The CDR3 sequence is CASSETQGLSNQPQHF. The DNA of the CDR3 is TGTGCCAGCAGTGAGACACAAGGACTTAGCAATCAGCCCCAGCATTTT.

This chain uses TRBV2 with TRBJ2-4; D is ambiguous. The ends were cut back, 2 bases at V and 5 bases at J, with 13 bases in the middle. Germline CDR1 is SNHLY and CDR2 is FYNNEI. The length of the CDR3 is 15 residues. The CDR3 is CASSETRLGENIQYF. The CDR3 DNA reads TGTGCCAGCAGTGAAACGAGACTTGGCGAAAACATTCAGTACTTC.